This TCR beta chain was profiled in a study of T cell responses to AZD1222 COVID-19 vaccine. Findings and limits, study-wide: Close to half of all spike-specific TCRs reportedly target regions of the variants that are unmutated.

A note on this clone: Its antigen remains unknown.

Some clones are missing from TCRdb's copy, which holds only in-frame ones; the method was immunoSEQ multiplex PCR. The data show roughly 100,000 clones, around 90% seen once. V gave up 7 bases and J gave up 6 bases; unmatched junction bases: 10. This CDR3 contains 14 residues. Looked up from germline, CDR1 is MDHEN and CDR2 is SYDVKM. Investigators merged groups given second doses at roughly 4 or roughly 12 weeks. The sample consisted of peripheral blood, taken 28 days after the second AZD1222 dose. The chain joins TRBV28 to TRBJ2-3; TRBD2 matches at 7 bases. This sequence was found in an adult who received the AZD1222 COVID-19 vaccine. The CDR3 coding sequence is TGTGCCAGCATGAGCGCGGGAGTTGGGGATACGCAGTATTTT. Amino acid sequence: CASMSAGVGDTQYF.